The present T cell receptor beta chain was sequenced within a study of cytomegalovirus exposure and HLA in healthy donors. Findings of the study overall: Specificity of a few CMV-associated chains for CMV antigens was verified in vitro.

The donors were members of the roughly 120-subject validation cohort (separate from the 666-subject first cohort). Only in-frame clones appear in the TCRdb table, and some are missing; sequencing was by immunoSEQ multiplex PCR. The sample contains around 62,000 clones, roughly 89% of which appear only once. Germline CDR1 and CDR2: SNHLY and FYNNEI. V trimming: 3 bases; J trimming: 5 bases; junction bases outside the gene matches: 8. CDR3 length: 15 amino acids. This clone was counted between two and nine times. Antigen: not known. The sequence derives from a young woman in good health and CMV-seronegative. This rearrangement joins TRBV2 to TRBJ2-5; TRBD1 matches at 8 bases. The sequenced material came from PBMCs. The CDR3 DNA sequence: TGTGCCAGCAGTGATTCGACAGGGGATTTCGAGACCCAGTACTTC. The encoded protein is CASSDSTGDFETQYF.